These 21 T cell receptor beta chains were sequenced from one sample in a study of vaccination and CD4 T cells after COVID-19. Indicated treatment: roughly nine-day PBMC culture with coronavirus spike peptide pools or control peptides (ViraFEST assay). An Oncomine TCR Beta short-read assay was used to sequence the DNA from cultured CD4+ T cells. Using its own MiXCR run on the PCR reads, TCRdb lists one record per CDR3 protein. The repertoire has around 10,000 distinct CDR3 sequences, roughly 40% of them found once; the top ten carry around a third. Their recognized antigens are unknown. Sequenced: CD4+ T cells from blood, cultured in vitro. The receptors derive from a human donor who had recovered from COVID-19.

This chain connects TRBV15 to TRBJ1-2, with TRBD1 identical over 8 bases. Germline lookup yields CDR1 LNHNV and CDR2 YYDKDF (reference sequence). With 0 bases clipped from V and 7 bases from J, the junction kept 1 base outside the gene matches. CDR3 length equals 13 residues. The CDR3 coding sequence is TGTGCCACCAGCAGAGACAGGGGGCGTGGCTACACCTTC. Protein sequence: CATSRDRGRGYTF.

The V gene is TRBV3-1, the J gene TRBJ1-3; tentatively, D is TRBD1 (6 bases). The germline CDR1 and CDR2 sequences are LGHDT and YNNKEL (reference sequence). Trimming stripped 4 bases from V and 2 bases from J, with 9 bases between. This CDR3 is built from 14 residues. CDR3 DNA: TGTGCCAGCAGCCCAGGGGTAGCTGGAAACACCATATATTTT. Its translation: CASSPGVAGNTIYF.

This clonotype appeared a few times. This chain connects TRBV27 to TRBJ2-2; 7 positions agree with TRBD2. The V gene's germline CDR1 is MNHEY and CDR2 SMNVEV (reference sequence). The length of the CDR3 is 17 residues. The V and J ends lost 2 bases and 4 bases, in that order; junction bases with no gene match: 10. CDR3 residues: CASSLRGLADTTGELFF. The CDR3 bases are TGTGCCAGCAGTTTAAGAGGGCTAGCGGACACCACCGGGGAGCTGTTTTTT.

The CDR3 here is CAWSGGSNGDEQFF. The DNA of the CDR3 is TGTGCCTGGAGTGGGGGCTCGAATGGGGATGAGCAGTTCTTC. The V gene is TRBV30, the J gene TRBJ2-1; tentative D call: TRBD1 (5 bases). Germline V gene sequence: CDR1 GTSNPN, CDR2 SVGIG (reference sequence). The CDR3 is 14 residues long. Trimming left V 1 base short and J 8 bases short, with 15 bases between.

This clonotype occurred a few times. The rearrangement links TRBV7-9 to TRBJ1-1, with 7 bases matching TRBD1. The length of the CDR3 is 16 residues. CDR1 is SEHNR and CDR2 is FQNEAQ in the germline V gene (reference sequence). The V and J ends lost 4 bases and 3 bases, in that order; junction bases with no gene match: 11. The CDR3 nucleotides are TGTGCCAGCAGCTCCCCACCCCGGGACAGCCACACTGAAGCTTTCTTT. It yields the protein CASSSPPRDSHTEAFF.

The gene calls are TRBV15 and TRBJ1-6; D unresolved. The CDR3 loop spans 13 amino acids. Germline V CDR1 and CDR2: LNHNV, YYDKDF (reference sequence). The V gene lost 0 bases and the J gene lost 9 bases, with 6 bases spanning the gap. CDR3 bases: TGTGCCACCAGCAGAGATATCGCTTCACCCCTCCACTTT. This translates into CATSRDIASPLHF.

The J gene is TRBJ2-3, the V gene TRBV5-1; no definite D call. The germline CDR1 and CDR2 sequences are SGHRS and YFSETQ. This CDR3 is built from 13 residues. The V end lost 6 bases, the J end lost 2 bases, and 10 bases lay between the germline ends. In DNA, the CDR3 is TGCGCCAGCACCCTAGGCCCCACAGATACGCAGTATTTT. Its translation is CASTLGPTDTQYF.

CDR3 sequence: CATEEGNTGELFF. The CDR3 coding sequence is TGTGCCACGGAGGAAGGGAACACCGGGGAGCTGTTTTTT. The V call is TRBV24-1, the J call TRBJ2-2, with D tentatively TRBD2 (5 bases). The CDR3 covers 13 residues. The V gene lost 10 bases and the J gene lost 1 base, with 9 bases spanning the gap. The germline V gene has CDR1 KGHDR and CDR2 SFDVKD.

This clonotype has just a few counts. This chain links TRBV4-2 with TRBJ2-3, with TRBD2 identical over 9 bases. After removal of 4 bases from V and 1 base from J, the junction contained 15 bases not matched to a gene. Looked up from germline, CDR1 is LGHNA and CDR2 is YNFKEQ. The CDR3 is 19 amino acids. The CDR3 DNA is TGTGCCAGCAGCCGCGTAGGAGTGGCGGGGGGGCCAGGCACAGATACGCAGTATTTT. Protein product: CASSRVGVAGGPGTDTQYF.

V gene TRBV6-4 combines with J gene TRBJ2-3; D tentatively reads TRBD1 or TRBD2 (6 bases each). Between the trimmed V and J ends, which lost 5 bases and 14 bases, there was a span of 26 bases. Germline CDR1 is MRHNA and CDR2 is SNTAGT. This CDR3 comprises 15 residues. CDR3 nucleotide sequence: TGTGCCAGCAGTCCCGACCTTTTAGGGGGGATCCCTTCGTATTTT. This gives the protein CASSPDLLGGIPSYF.

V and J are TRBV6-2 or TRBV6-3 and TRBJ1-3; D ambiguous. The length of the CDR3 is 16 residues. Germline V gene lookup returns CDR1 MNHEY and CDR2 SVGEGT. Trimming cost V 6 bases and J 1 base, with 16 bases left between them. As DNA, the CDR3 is TGTGCCAGCAGCGGGCCCTTCAGAGGATCTGGAAACACCATATATTTT. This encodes CASSGPFRGSGNTIYF.

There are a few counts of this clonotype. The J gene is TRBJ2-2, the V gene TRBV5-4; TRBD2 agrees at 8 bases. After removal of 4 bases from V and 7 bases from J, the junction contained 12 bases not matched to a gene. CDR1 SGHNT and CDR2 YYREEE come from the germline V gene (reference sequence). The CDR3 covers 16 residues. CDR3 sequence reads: CASSPLGGGIGGELFF. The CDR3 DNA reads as TGTGCCAGCAGCCCCCTCGGCGGGGGGATCGGCGGGGAGCTGTTTTTT.

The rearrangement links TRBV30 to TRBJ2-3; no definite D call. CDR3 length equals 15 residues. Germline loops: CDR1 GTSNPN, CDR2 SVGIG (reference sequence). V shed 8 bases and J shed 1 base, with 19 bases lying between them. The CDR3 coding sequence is TGTGCCCGTAGTGAGACATCCTCGGGCACAGATACGCAGTATTTT. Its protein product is CARSETSSGTDTQYF.

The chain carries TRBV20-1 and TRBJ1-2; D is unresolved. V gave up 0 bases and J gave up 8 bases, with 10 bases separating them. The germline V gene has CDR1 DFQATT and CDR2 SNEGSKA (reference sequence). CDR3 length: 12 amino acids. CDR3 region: CSARDRVGGYTF. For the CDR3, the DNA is TGCAGTGCTAGAGATCGCGTCGGAGGCTACACCTTC.

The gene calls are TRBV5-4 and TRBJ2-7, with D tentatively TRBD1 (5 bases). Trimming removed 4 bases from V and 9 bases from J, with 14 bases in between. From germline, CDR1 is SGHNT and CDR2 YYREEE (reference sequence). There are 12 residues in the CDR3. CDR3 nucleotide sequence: TGTGCCAGCAGCCTGGGGCAAACGAGGCAGTACTTC. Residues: CASSLGQTRQYF. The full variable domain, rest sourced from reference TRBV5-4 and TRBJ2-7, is ETGVTQSPTHLIKTRGQQVTLRCSSQSGHNTVSWYQQALGQGPQFIFQYYREEENGRGNFPPRFSGLQFPNYSSELNVNALELDDSALYLCASSLGQTRQYFGPGTRLTVT.

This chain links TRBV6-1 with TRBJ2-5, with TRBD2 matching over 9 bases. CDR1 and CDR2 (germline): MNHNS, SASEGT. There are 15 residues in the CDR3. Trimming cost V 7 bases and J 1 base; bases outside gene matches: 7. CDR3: CASNQRGDLQETQYF. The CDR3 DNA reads TGTGCCAGCAATCAGCGGGGGGATCTCCAAGAGACCCAGTACTTC.

DNA of the CDR3: TGCAGTGCTAGAGACGGTCAGCGGGTGGAGACCCAGTACTTC. Protein product: CSARDGQRVETQYF. The chain combines TRBV20-1 with TRBJ2-5; weak D call: TRBD2 (6 bases). The V end was cut by 0 bases, the J end by 5 bases, with 13 bases between. The germline V gene has CDR1 DFQATT and CDR2 SNEGSKA (reference sequence). The CDR3 consists of 14 residues.

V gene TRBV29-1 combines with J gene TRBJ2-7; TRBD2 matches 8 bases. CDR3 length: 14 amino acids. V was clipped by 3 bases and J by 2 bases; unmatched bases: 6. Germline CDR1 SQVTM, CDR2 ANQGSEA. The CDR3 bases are TGCAGCGTTGAGGCGGGGGGAAGCCCCTACGAGCAGTACTTC. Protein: CSVEAGGSPYEQYF.

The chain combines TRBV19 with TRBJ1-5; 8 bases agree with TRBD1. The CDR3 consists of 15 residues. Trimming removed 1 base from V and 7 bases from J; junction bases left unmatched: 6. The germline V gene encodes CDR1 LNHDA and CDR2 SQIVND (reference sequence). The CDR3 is CASSIGTGNGQPQHF. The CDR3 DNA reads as TGTGCCAGTAGTATAGGGACAGGGAACGGGCAGCCCCAGCATTTT.

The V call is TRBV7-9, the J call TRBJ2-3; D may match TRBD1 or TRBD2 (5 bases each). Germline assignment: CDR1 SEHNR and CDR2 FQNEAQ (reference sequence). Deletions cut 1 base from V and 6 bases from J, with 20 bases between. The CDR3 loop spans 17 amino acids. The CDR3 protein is CASSLVGARGPRDTQYF. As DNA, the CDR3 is TGTGCCAGCAGCTTAGTGGGTGCGAGGGGACCAAGGGATACGCAGTATTTT.

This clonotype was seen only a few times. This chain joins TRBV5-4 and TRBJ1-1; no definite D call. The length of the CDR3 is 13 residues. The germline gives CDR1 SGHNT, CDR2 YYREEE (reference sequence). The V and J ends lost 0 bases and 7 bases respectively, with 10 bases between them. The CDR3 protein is CASSLGGPIEAFF. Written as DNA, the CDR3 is TGTGCCAGCAGCTTGGGTGGGCCAATTGAAGCTTTCTTT.